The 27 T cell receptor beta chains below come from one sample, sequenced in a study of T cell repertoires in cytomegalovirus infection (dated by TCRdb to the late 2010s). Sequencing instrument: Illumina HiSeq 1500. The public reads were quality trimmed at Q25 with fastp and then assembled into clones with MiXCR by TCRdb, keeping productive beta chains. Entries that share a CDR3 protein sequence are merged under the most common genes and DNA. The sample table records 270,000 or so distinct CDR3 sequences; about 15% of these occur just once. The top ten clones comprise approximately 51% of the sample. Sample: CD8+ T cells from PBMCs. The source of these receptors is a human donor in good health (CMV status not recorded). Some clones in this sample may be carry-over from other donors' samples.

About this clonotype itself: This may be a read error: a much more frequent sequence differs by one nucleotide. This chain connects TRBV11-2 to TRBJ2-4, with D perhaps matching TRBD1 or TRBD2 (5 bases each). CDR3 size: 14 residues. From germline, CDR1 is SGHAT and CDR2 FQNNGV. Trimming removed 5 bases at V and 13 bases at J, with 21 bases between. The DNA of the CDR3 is TGTGCCAGCAGCGTCGGGACGGGCGGCAATGAGCAGTACTTC. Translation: CASSVGTGGNEQYF. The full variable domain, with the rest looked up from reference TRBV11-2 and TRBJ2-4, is EAGVAQSPRYKIIEKRQSVAFWCNPISGHATLYWYQQILGQGPKLLIQFQNNGVVDDSQLPKDRFSAERLKGVDSTLKIQPAKLEDSAVYLCASSVGTGGNEQYFGAGTRLSVL.

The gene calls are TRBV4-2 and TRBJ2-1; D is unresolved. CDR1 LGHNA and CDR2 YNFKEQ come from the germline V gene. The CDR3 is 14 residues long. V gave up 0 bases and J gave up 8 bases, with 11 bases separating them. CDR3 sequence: CASSQDVSGYEQFF. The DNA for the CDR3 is TGTGCCAGCAGCCAAGATGTCTCCGGGTATGAGCAGTTCTTC.

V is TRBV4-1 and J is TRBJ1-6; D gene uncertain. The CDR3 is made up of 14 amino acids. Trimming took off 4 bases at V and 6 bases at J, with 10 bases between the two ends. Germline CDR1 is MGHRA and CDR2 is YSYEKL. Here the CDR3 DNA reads TGCGCCAGCAGCCTTGGAGGTCTTAATTCACCCCTCCACTTT. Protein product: CASSLGGLNSPLHF.

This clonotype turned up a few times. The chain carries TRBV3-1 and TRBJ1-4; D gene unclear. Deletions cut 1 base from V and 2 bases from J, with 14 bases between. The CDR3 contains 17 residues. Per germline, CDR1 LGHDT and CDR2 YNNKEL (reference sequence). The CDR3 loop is CASSQVQAGSTNEKLFF. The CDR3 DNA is TGTGCCAGCAGCCAAGTGCAGGCCGGGTCGACTAATGAAAAACTGTTTTTT. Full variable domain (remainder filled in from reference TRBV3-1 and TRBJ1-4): DTAVSQTPKYLVTQMGNDKSIKCEQNLGHDTMYWYKQDSKKFLKIMFSYNNKELIINETVPNRFSPKSPDKAHLNLHINSLELGDSAVYFCASSQVQAGSTNEKLFFGSGTQLSVL.

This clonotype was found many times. The CDR3 region has the DNA TGTGCCAGCAGGGGGAGTTGGACAGGGGTGGCGGGGGCCAACGTCCTGACTTTC. The encoded protein is CASRGSWTGVAGANVLTF. The chain links TRBV6-5 to TRBJ2-6; 9 bases agree with TRBD1. Germline V gene sequence: CDR1 MNHEY, CDR2 SVGAGI. The CDR3 totals 18 residues. The junction had 13 bases not matched to a gene; V was cut back by 6 bases and J by 4 bases.

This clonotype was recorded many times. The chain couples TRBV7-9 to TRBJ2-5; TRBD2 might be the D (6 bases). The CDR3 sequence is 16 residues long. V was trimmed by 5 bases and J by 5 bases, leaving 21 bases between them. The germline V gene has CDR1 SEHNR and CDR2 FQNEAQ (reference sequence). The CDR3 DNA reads TGTGCCAGCAGCCAACCTGGGCGACTAGTTACGGAGACCCAGTACTTC. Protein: CASSQPGRLVTETQYF.

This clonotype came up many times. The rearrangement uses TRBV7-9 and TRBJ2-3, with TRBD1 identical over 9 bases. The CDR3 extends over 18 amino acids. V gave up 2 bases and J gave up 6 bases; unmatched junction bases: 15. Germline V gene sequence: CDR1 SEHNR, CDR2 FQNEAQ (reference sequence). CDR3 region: CASSLFAKGDRANDTQYF. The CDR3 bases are TGTGCCAGCAGCTTATTCGCTAAGGGGGACAGGGCGAACGATACGCAGTATTTT.

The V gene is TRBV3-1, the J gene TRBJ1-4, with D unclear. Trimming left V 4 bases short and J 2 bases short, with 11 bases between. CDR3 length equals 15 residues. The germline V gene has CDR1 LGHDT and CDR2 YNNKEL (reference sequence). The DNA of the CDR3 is TGTGCCAGCAGCCTGGCGGGCGGGACTAATGAAAAACTGTTTTTT. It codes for CASSLAGGTNEKLFF.

CDR3 DNA: TGTGCCAGCAGCTATGACACTGAAGCTTTCTTT. This translates into CASSYDTEAFF. The rearrangement joins TRBV7-9 to TRBJ1-1; no clear D. Germline CDR1 reads SEHNR; CDR2 reads FQNEAQ (reference sequence). Trimming took 4 bases from V and 3 from J, leaving 3 bases between them. This CDR3 comprises 11 residues.

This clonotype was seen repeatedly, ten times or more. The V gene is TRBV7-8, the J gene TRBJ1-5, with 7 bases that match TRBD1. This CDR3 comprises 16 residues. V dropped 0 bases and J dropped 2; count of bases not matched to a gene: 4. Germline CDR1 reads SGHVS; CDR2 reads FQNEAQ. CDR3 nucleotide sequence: TGTGCCAGCAGCTTAGCAGGGGGCGTGGGCAATCAGCCCCAGCATTTT. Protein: CASSLAGGVGNQPQHF.

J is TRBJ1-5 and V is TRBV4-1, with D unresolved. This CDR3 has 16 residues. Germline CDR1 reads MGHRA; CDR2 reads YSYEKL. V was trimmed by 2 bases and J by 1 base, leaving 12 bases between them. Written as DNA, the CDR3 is TGCGCCAGCAGCCAACAACCAGGTCGAAGCAATCAGCCCCAGCATTTT. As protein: CASSQQPGRSNQPQHF.

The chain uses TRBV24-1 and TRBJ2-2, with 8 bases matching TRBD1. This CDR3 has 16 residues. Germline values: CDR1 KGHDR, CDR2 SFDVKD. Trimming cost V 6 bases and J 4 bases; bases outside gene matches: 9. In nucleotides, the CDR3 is TGTGCCACCAGTCCCGGACAGGGTAAATTCACCGGGGAGCTGTTTTTT. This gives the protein CATSPGQGKFTGELFF.

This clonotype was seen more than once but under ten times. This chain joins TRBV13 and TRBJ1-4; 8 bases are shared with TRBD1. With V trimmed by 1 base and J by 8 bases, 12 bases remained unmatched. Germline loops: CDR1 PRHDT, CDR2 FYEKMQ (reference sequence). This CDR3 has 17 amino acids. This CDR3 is CASSLALTTGDSEKLFF. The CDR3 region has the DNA TGTGCCAGCAGCTTAGCCCTTACGACAGGGGACAGCGAAAAACTGTTTTTT.

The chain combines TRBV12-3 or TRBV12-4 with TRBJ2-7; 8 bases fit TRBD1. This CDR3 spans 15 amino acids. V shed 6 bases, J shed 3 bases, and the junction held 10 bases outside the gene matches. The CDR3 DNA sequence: TGTGCCAGCAGATATTCCGGGACAGGAATCTACGAGCAGTACTTC. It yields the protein CASRYSGTGIYEQYF.

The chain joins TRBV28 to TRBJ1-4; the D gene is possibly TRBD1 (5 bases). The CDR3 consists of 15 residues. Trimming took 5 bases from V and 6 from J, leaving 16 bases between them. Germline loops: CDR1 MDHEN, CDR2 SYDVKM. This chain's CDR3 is CASSAPGRGDEKLFF. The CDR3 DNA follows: TGTGCCAGCAGTGCCCCGGGACGGGGGGATGAAAAACTGTTTTTT.

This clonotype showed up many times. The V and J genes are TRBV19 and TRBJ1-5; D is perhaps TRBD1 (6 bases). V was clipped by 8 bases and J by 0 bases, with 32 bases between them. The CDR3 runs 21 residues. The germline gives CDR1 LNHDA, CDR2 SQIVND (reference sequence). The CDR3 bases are TGTGCCAGTGGACAGAGAGACATCCTTTCCGTACCGGGGTTTAGCAATCAGCCCCAGCATTTT. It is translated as CASGQRDILSVPGFSNQPQHF.

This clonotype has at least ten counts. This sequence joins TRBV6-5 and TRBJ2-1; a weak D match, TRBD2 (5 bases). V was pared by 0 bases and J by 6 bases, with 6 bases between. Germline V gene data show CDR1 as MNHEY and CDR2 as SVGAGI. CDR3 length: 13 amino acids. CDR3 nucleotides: TGTGCCAGCAGTTACTCAACTAGCAATGAGCAGTTCTTC. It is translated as CASSYSTSNEQFF.

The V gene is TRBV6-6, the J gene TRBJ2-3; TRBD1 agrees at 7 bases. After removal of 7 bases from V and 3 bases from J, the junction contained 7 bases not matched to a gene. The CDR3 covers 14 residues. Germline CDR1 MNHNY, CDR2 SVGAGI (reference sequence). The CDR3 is CASTDRARTDTQYF. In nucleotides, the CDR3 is TGTGCCAGCACCGACAGGGCTAGAACAGATACGCAGTATTTT.

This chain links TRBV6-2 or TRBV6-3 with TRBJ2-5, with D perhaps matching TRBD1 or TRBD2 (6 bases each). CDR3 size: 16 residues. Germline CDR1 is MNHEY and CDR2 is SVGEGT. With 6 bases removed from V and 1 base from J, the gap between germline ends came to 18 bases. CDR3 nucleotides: TGTGCCAGCAGCGCCGTCGGGGGCGGTCTCCAAGAGACCCAGTACTTC. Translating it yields CASSAVGGGLQETQYF.

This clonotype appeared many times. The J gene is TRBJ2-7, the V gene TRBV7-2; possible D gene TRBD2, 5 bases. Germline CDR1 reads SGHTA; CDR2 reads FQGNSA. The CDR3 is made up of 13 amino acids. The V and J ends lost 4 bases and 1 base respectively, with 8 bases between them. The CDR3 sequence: CASSWTGSYEQYF. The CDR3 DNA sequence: TGTGCCAGCAGCTGGACGGGGTCCTACGAGCAGTACTTC.

The CDR3 DNA reads TGTGCCAGCAGCTTAGCGGACAGGATTCCGGTCTATGGCTACACCTTC. Translated: CASSLADRIPVYGYTF. V usage is TRBV7-9 and J usage is TRBJ1-2; the match to TRBD1 covers 7 bases. The CDR3 totals 16 residues. With V trimmed by 0 bases and J by 4 bases, 8 bases remained unmatched. From germline, CDR1 is SEHNR and CDR2 FQNEAQ (reference sequence).

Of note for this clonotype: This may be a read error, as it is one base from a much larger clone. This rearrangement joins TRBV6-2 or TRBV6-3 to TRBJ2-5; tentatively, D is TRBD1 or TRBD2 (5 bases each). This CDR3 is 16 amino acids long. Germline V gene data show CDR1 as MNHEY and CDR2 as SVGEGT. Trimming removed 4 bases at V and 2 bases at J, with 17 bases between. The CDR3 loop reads CASSSELVGRQETQYF. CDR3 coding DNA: TGTGCCAGCAGTTCGGAACTAGTGGGGCGTCAAGAGACCCAGTACTTC.

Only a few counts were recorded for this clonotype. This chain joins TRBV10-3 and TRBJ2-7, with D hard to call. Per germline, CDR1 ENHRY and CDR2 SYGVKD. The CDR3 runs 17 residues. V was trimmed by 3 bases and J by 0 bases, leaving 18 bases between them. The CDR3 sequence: CAISEIESNPSSYEQYF. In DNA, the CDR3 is TGTGCCATCAGTGAAATAGAATCGAACCCCAGCTCCTACGAGCAGTACTTC.

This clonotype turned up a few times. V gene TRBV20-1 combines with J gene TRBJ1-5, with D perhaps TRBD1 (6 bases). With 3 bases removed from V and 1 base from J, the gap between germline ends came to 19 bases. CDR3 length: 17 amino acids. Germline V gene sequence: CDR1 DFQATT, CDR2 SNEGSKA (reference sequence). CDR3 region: CSARRNDRTESNQPQHF. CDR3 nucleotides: TGCAGTGCTAGGCGTAACGACAGGACGGAAAGCAATCAGCCCCAGCATTTT.

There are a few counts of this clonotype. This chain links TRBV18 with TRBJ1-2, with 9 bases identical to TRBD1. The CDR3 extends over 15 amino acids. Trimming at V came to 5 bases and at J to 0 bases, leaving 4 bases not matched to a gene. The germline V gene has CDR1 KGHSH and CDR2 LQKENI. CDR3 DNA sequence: TGTGCCAGCTCAATCGGACAGGGGACTAACTATGGCTACACCTTC. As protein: CASSIGQGTNYGYTF.

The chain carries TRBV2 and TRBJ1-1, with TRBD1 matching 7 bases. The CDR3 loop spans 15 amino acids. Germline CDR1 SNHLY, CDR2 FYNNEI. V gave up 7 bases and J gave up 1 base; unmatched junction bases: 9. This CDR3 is CASMGGGMANTEAFF. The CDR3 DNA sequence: TGTGCCAGCATGGGAGGGGGCATGGCGAACACTGAAGCTTTCTTT.

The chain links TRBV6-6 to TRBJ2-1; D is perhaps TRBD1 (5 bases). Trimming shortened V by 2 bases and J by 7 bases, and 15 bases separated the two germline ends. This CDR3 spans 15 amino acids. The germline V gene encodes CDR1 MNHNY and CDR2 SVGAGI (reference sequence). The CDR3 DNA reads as TGTGCCAGCAGTTACCCGGCCAATTCAGGGAATGAGCAGTTCTTC. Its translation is CASSYPANSGNEQFF.